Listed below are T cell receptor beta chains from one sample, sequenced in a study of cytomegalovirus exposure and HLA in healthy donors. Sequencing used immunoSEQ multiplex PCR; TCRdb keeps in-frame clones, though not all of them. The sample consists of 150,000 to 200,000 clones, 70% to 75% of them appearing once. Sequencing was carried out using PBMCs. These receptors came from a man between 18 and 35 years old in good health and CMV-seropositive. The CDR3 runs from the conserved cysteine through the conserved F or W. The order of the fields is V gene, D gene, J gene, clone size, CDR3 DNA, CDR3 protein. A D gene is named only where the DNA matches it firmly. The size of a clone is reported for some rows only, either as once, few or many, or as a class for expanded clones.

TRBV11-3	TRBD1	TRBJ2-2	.	TGTGCCAGCAGCATCGGACAGGCGAACACCGGGGAGCTGTTTTTT	CASSIGQANTGELFF
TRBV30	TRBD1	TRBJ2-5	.	TGTGCCTGGAGCCGGACAGGTTTAGAGACCCAGTACTTC	CAWSRTGLETQYF
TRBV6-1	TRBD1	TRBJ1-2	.	TGTGCCAGCATTCCATTCGGGACAGCCGTTATGCGCTACACCTTC	CASIPFGTAVMRYTF
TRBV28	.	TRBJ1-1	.	TGTGCCAGCACCGCGGGACGGAACACTGAAGCTTTCTTT	CASTAGRNTEAFF
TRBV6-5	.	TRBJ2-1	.	TGTGCCAGCAGTTCCTACAGGGAGTACAATGAGCAGTTCTTC	CASSSYREYNEQFF
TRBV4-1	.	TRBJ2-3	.	TGCGCCAGCAGCCAAATCCCGAGCGGAAGCACAGATACGCAGTATTTT	CASSQIPSGSTDTQYF
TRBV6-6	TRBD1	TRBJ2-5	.	TGTGCCAGCAGTTATTGGCAGGGGGTAAAGGACGAGACCCAGTACTTC	CASSYWQGVKDETQYF
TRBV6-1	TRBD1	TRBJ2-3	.	TGTGCCAGCAGTGGACAGGGACAGGCCGGTTTGGATACGCAGTATTTT	CASSGQGQAGLDTQYF
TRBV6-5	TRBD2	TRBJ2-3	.	TGTGCCAGCAGTTACTCATGGACTAGCGGGACACATACGCAGTATTTT	CASSYSWTSGTHTQYF
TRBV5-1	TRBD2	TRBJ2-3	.	TGCGCCAGCAGCTTGCGGACTAGCGGGGGGCAGGATACGCAGTATTTT	CASSLRTSGGQDTQYF
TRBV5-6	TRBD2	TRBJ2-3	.	TGTGCCAGCAGCGTCGCGGGGGGCACAGATACGCAGTATTTT	CASSVAGGTDTQYF
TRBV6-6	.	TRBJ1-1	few	TGTGCCGGAACTCCGGGTCCACAGGGTGAAGCTTTCTTT	CAGTPGPQGEAFF
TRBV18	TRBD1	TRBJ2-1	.	TGTGCCAGCTCACCCAGGGGGCAAACCTACAATGAGCAGTTCTTC	CASSPRGQTYNEQFF
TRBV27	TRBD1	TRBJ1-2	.	TGTGCCAGCAGTAGACCGGGACAGGGGTCGAGCTACACCTTC	CASSRPGQGSSYTF
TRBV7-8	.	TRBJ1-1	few	TGTGCCAGCAGCTTAATGGTGGCTCAAAACACTGAAGCTTTCTTT	CASSLMVAQNTEAFF
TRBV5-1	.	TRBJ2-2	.	TGCGCCAGCAGCTCCACAGCCAGGCCCGACGGGGAGCTGTTTTTT	CASSSTARPDGELFF
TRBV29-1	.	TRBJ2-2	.	TGCAGCGTTGAAATTTCAGGGGACACCGGGGAGCTGTTTTTT	CSVEISGDTGELFF
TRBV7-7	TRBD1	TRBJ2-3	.	TGTGCTAGCAGCTCCGACAGGGGTACGCAGTATTTT	CASSSDRGTQYF
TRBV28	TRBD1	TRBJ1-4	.	TGTGCCAGCCTCCGGGACAGGGCACCTGAAAAACTGTTTTTT	CASLRDRAPEKLFF
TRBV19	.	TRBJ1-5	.	TGTGCCAGTAGTATGGGGGGGGGTCAGCCCCAGCATTTT	CASSMGGGQPQHF
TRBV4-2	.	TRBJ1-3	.	TGTGCCAGCAGCCAAGATCGGGGGGCAGATGGAAACACCATATATTTT	CASSQDRGADGNTIYF
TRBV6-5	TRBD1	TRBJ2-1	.	TGTGCCAGCAGACTAACAGGGGATTCCTACAATGAGCAGTTCTTC	CASRLTGDSYNEQFF
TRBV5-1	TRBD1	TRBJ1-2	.	TGCGCCAGCAGCGCCGGACAGGGGGGGAGTGAGGGCTACACCTTC	CASSAGQGGSEGYTF
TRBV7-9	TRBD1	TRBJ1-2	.	TGTGCCAGCAGCTTGGGGCAGGGGGGCTATGGCTACACCTTC	CASSLGQGGYGYTF
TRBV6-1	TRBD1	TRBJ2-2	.	TGTGCCAGCAGTGTACAGGGGTATGGGACCGGGGAGCTGTTTTTT	CASSVQGYGTGELFF
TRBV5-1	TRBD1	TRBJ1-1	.	TGCGCCAGCAGTTCCCTGACAGGGCCTCGGGCGAACACTGAAGCTTTCTTT	CASSSLTGPRANTEAFF
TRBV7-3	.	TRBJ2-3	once	TGTGCCAGCAGCTTAGGGCCCACAGATACGCAGTATTTT	CASSLGPTDTQYF
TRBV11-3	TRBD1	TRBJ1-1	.	TGTGCCAGCAGCTTGCTAGGGGGCTCTGAAGCTTTCTTT	CASSLLGGSEAFF
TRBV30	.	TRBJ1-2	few	TGTGCCTGGAGTGTAATCTCCGGTGGCTACACCTTC	CAWSVISGGYTF
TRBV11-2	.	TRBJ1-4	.	TGTGCCAGCAGCTCCGACGGACTACCTAATGAAAAACTGTTTTTT	CASSSDGLPNEKLFF
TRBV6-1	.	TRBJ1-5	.	TGTGCCAGCAGTGAAGCAGGGGGTGGAGTCCCCAATCAGCCCCAGCATTTT	CASSEAGGGVPNQPQHF
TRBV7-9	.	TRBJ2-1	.	TGTGCCAGCTGGCAGGGTGACTTCTACAATGAGCAGTTCTTC	CASWQGDFYNEQFF
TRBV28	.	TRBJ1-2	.	TGTGCCAGCAGTACCACAGGGTGGGGCGCGGAGGGCTACACCTTC	CASSTTGWGAEGYTF
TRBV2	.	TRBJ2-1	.	TGTGCCAGCAGCCCCGGGAGCCGTGAGCAGTTCTTC	CASSPGSREQFF
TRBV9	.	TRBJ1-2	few	TGTGCCAGCAGCCCTAACTCGGATGGCTACACCTTC	CASSPNSDGYTF
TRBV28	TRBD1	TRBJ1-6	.	TGTGCCAGCAGTGAAGACAGGGGTTCCTATAATTCACCCCTCCACTTT	CASSEDRGSYNSPLHF
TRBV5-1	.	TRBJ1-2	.	TGCGCCAGCAGCTTGGCCGGCGTTACGGGTTATGGCTACACCTTC	CASSLAGVTGYGYTF
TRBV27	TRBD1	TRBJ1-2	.	TGTGCCAGCAGTTTAACAGGGGGCGTAGGGTATGGCTACACCTTC	CASSLTGGVGYGYTF
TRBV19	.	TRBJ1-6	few	TGTGCCAGTAGTATAGAGGCAGAAGCGGGTTCACCCCTCCACTTT	CASSIEAEAGSPLHF
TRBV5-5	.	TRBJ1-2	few	TGTGCCAGCAGCCCGCAACAGGGAAACTATGGCTACACCTTC	CASSPQQGNYGYTF
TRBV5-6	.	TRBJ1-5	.	TGTGCCAGCAGCTTGCTTCGGGGTTTTCGAAATCAGCCCCAGCATTTT	CASSLLRGFRNQPQHF
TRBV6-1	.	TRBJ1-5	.	TGTGCCAGCAGTGAGGACAGCTTAGATAGCAATCAGCCCCAGCATTTT	CASSEDSLDSNQPQHF
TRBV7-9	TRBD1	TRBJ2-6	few	TGTGCCAAGGGGAGACAGGGATCTCCTGGGGCCAACGTCCTGACTTTC	CAKGRQGSPGANVLTF
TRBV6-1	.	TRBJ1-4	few	TGTGCCAGCAGTGTGTCGGGGAGTAAAGAAAAACTGTTTTTT	CASSVSGSKEKLFF
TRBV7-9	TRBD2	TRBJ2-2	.	TGTGCCAGCACCCCCCTGGGAGGGCACACCGGGGAGCTGTTTTTT	CASTPLGGHTGELFF
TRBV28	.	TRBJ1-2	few	TGTGCCAGCAGTACTACGGGGTCGGGGGGTGGCTACACCTTC	CASSTTGSGGGYTF
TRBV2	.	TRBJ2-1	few	TGTGCCAGCAGTGACGACAGCAATGAGCAGTTCTTC	CASSDDSNEQFF
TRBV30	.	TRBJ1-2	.	TGTGCCTGGTGGGCAGGGGCCGGCTACACCTTC	CAWWAGAGYTF
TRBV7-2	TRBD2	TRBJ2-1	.	TGTGCCAGCAGCTTAGGATGGCGGGGGGGTTACAATGAGCAGTTCTTC	CASSLGWRGGYNEQFF
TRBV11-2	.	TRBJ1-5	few	TGTGCCAGCAGCCAGGGTTTAGCTCAGCCCCAGCATTTT	CASSQGLAQPQHF
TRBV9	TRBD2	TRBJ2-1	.	TGTGCCAGCAGCGGATGGGAGCGGGGGGGCCGTAATGAGCAGTTCTTC	CASSGWERGGRNEQFF
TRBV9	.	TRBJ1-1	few	TGTGCCAGCAGCCCACGGGGGGGGTTGAACACTGAAGCTTTCTTT	CASSPRGGLNTEAFF
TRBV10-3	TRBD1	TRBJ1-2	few	TGTGCCATCAGTGGGGACAGGGTTAGAGACTATGGCTACACCTTC	CAISGDRVRDYGYTF